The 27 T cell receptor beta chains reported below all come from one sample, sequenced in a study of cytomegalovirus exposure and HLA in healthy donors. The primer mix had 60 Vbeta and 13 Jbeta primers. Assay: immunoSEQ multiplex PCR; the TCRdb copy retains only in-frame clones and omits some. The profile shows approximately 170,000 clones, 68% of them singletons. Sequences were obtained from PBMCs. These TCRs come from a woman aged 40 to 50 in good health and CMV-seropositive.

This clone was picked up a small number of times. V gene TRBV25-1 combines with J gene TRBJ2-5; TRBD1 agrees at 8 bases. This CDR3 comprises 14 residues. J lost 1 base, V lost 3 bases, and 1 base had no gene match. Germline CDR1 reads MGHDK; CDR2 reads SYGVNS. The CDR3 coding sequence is TGTGCCAGCAGTGAGGACAGGGTCCAAGAGACCCAGTACTTC. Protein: CASSEDRVQETQYF.

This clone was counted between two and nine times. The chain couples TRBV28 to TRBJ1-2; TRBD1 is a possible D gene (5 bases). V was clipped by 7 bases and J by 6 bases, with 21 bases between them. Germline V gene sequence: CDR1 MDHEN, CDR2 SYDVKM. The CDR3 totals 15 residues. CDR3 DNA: TGTGCCAGCACCCTCCCCGGTGGACGCAGGGATGGCTACACCTTC. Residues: CASTLPGGRRDGYTF.

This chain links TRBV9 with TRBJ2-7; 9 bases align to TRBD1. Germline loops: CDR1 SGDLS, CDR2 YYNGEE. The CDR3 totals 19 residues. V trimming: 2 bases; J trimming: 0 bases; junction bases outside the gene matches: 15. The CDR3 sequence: CASSVAPPTGTGISYEQYF. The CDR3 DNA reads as TGTGCCAGCAGCGTGGCTCCCCCTACCGGGACAGGGATCTCCTACGAGCAGTACTTC.

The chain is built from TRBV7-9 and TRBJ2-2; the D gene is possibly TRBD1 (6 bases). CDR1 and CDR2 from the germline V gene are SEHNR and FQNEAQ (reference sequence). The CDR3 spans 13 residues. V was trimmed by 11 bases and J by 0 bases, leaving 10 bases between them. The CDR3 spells CASGTTNTGELFF. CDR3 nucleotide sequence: TGTGCCTCCGGGACAACGAACACCGGGGAGCTGTTTTTT. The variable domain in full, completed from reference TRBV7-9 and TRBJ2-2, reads DTGVSQNPRHKITKRGQNVTFRCDPISEHNRLYWYRQTLGQGPEFLTYFQNEAQLEKSRLLSDRFSAERPKGSFSTLEIQRTEQGDSAMYLCASGTTNTGELFFGEGSRLTVL.

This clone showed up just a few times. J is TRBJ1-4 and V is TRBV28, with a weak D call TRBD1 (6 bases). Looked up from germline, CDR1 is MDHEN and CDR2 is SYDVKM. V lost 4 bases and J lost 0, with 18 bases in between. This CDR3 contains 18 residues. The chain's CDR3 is CASSSPDGTSATNEKLFF. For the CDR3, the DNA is TGTGCCAGCAGTTCCCCTGACGGGACATCTGCAACTAATGAAAAACTGTTTTTT.

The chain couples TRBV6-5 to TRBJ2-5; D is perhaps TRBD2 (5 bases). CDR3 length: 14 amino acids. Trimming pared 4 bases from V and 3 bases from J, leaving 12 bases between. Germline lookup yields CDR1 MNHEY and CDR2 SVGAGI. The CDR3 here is CASSFGVFKETQYF. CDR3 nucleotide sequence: TGTGCCAGCAGTTTCGGGGTTTTTAAAGAGACCCAGTACTTC.

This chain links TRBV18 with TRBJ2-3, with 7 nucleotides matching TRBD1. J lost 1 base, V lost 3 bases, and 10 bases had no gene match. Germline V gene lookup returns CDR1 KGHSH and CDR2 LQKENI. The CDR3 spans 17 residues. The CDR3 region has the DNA TGTGCCAGCTCACCTGTAAAGGGGGCAAGTGGCACAGATACGCAGTATTTT. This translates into CASSPVKGASGTDTQYF.

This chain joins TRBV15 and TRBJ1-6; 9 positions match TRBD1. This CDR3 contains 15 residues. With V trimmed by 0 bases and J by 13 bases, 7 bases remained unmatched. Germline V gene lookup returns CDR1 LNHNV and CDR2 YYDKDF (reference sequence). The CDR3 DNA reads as TGTGCCACCAGCAGAGACCGGGACAGGGTGTCCCCCCTCCACTTT. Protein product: CATSRDRDRVSPLHF.

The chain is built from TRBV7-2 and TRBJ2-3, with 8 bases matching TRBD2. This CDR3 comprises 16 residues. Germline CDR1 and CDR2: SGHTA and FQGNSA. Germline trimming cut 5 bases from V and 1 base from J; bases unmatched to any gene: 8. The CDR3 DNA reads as TGTGCCAGCAGCCTGTCTAGCGGGCTTCGCACAGATACGCAGTATTTT. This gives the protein CASSLSSGLRTDTQYF.

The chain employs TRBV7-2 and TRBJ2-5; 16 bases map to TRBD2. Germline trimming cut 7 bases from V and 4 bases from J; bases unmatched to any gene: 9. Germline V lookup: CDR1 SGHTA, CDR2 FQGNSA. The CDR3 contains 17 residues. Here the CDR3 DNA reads TGTGCCAGCAACCTCGGGACTAGCGGGGGGGCCGGAGAGACCCAGTACTTC. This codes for CASNLGTSGGAGETQYF.

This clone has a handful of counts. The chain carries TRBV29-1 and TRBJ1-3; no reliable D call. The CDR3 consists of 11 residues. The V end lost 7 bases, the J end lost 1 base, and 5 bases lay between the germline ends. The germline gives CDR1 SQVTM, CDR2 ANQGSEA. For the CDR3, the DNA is TGCAGCGCCGGGTCTGGAAACACCATATATTTT. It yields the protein CSAGSGNTIYF.

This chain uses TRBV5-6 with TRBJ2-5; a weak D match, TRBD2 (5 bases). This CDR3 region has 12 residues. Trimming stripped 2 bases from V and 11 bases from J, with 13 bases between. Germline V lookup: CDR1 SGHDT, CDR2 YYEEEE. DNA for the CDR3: TGTGCCAGCAGCTTTGGACGGTGGGAGCAGTACTTC. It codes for CASSFGRWEQYF.

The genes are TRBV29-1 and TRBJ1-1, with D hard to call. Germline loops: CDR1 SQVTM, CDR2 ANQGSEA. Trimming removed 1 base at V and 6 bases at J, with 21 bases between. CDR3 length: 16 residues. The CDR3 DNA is TGCAGCGTTGAAGGGGCTGTGACCCATGCTTCCGCTGAAGCTTTCTTT. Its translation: CSVEGAVTHASAEAFF.

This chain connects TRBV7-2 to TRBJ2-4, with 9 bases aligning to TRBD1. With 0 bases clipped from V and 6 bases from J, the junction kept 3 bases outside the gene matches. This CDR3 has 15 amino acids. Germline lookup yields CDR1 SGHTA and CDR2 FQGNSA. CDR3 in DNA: TGTGCCAGCAGCTTAGCCGGACAGGGGATAAACATTCAGTACTTC. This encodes CASSLAGQGINIQYF.

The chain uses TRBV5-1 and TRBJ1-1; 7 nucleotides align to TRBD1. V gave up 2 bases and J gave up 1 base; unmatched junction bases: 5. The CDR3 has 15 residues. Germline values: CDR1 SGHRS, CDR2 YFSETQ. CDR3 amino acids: CASSFTGEQNTEAFF. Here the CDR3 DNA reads TGCGCCAGCAGCTTTACAGGGGAGCAGAACACTGAAGCTTTCTTT.

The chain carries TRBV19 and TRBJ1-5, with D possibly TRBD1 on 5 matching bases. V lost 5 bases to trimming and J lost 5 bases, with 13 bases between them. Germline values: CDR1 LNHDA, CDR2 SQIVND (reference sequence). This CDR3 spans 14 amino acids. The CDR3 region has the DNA TGTGCCAGTAGTCCCCCCGGAGGGGATCAGCCCCAGCATTTT. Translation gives CASSPPGGDQPQHF. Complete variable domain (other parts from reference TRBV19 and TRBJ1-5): DGGITQSPKYLFRKEGQNVTLSCEQNLNHDAMYWYRQDPGQGLRLIYYSQIVNDFQKGDIAEGYSVSREKKESFPLTVTSAQKNPTAFYLCASSPPGGDQPQHFGDGTRLSIL.

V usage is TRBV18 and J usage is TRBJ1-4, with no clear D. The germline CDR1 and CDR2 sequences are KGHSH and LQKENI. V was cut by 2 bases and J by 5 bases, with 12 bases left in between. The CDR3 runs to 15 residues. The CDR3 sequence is CASSPVAQPNEKLFF. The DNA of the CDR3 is TGTGCCAGCTCACCAGTGGCACAGCCAAATGAAAAACTGTTTTTT.

The CDR3 protein is CSVEKGVNTGELFF. The CDR3 nucleotides are TGCAGCGTTGAGAAGGGAGTGAACACCGGGGAGCTGTTTTTT. The chain couples TRBV29-1 to TRBJ2-2, with a possible D match to TRBD2 (5 bases). The V gene lost 3 bases and the J gene lost 1 base, with 9 bases spanning the gap. Germline CDR1 is SQVTM and CDR2 is ANQGSEA. This CDR3 has 14 amino acids.

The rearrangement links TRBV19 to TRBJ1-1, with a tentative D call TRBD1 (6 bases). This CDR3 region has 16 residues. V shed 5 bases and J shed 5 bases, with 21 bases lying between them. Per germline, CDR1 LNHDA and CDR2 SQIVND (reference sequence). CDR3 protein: CASSAGQPELSTEAFF. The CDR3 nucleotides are TGTGCCAGTAGTGCCGGACAGCCAGAACTGAGTACTGAAGCTTTCTTT.

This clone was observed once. DNA of the CDR3: TGTGCCAGCAGTCTGCTAGCAAACTCCTACGAGCAGTACTTC. Residues: CASSLLANSYEQYF. The chain has TRBV7-3 and TRBJ2-7; possibly TRBD2 for D (5 bases). In germline, CDR1 is SGHTA, CDR2 FQGTGA. Trimming pared 6 bases from V and 0 bases from J, leaving 12 bases between. This CDR3 spans 14 amino acids.

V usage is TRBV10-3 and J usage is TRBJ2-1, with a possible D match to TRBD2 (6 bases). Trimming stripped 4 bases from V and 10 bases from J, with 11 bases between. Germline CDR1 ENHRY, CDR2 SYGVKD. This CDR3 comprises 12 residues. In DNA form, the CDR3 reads TGTGCCATCAGTGCCTCGGAGGGAGAGCAGTTCTTC. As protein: CAISASEGEQFF.

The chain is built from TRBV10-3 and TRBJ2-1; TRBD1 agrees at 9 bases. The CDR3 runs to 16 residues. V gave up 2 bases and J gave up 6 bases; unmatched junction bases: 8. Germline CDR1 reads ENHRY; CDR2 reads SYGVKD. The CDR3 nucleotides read TGTGCCATCAGTGAGGAGGGACAGGGAATCGCCAATGAGCAGTTCTTC. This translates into CAISEEGQGIANEQFF.

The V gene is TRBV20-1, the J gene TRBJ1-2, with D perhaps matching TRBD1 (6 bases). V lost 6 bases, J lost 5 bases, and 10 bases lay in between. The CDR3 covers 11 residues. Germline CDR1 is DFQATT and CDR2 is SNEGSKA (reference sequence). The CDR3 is CSAGGEYGYTF. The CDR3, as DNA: TGCAGTGCAGGGGGGGAATATGGCTACACCTTC.

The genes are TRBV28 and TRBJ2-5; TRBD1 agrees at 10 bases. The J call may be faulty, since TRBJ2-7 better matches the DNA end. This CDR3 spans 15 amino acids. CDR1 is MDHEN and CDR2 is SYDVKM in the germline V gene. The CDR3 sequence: CASSLRTGGSYEQYF. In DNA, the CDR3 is TGTGCCAGCAGTTTAAGGACAGGGGGCTCCTACGAGCAGTACTTC.

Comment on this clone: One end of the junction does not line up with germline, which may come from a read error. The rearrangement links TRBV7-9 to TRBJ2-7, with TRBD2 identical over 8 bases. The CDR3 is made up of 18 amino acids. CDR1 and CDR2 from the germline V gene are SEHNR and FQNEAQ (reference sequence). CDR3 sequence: CSSSSPLPRGGRPHEQYF. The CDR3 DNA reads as TGTTCCAGCAGCTCCCCTCTCCCGAGAGGCGGGAGGCCCCACGAGCAGTACTTC.

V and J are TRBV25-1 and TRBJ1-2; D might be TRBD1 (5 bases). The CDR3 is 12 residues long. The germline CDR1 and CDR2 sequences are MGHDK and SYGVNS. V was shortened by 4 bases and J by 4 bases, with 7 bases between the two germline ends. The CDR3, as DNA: TGTGCCAGCAGTGCAGGGCTCTATGGCTACACCTTC. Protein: CASSAGLYGYTF.

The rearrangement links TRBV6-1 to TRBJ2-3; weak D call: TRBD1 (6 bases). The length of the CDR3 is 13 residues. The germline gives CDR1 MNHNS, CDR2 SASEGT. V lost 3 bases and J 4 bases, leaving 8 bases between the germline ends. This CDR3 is CASSDQGSDTQYF. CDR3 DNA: TGTGCCAGCAGTGATCAGGGGTCAGATACGCAGTATTTT.